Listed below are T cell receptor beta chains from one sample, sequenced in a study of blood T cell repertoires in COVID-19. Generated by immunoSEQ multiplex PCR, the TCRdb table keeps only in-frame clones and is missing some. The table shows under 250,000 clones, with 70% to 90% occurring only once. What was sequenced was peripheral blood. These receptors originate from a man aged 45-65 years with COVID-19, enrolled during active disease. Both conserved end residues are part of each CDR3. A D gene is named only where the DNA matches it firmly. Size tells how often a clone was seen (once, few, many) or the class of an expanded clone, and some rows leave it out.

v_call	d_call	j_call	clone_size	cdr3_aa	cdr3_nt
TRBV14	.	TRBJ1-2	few	CASSLFRDWNYGYTF	TGTGCCAGCAGCCTGTTCAGGGACTGGAATTATGGCTACACCTTC
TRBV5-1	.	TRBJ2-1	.	CASSWNPGGGSYNEQFF	TGCGCCAGCAGCTGGAATCCCGGGGGTGGCTCCTACAATGAGCAGTTCTTC
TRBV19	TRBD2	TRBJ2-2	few	CASSMSREGTGELFF	TGTGCCAGTAGTATGAGCAGGGAGGGAACCGGGGAGCTGTTTTTT
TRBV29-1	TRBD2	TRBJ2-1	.	CSVEGTSGSNEQFF	TGCAGCGTTGAAGGAACTAGCGGGAGCAATGAGCAGTTCTTC
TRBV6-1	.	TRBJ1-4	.	CASSDWATRGSEKLFF	TGTGCCAGCAGTGACTGGGCTACTAGAGGTAGTGAAAAACTGTTTTTT
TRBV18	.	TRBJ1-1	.	CASSPGHSNTEAFF	TGTGCCAGCTCACCCGGACATTCGAACACTGAAGCTTTCTTT
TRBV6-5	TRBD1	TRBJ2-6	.	CASSLQGAGANVLTF	TGTGCCAGCAGCCTACAGGGGGCTGGGGCCAACGTCCTGACTTTC
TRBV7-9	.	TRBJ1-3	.	CASSSKNEVGPGNTIYF	TGTGCCAGCAGTTCTAAAAATGAGGTCGGCCCTGGAAACACCATATATTTT
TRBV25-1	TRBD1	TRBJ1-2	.	CASSVLQGGNYGYTF	TGTGCCAGCAGTGTCCTACAGGGGGGCAACTATGGCTACACCTTC
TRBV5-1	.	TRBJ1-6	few	CASSKEPGQQNSPLHF	TGCGCCAGCAGCAAGGAACCGGGACAACAAAATTCACCCCTCCACTTT
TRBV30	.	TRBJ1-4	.	CAWSVAGVNEKLFF	TGTGCCTGGAGTGTTGCGGGCGTTAATGAAAAACTGTTTTTT
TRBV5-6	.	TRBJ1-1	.	CASRLQENTEAFF	TGTGCCAGCAGACTTCAGGAGAACACTGAAGCTTTCTTT
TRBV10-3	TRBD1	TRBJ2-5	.	CAIRLDRGRQETQYF	TGTGCCATCAGACTGGACAGGGGCCGACAAGAGACCCAGTACTTC
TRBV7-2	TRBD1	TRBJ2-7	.	CASSRQGAGEQYF	TGTGCCAGCAGCAGACAGGGGGCGGGGGAGCAGTACTTC
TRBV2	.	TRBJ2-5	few	CASAPNTETQYF	TGTGCCAGCGCGCCCAATACAGAGACCCAGTACTTC
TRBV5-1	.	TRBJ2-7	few	CASSFGPSGWEQYF	TGCGCCAGCAGCTTTGGGCCATCGGGGTGGGAGCAGTACTTC
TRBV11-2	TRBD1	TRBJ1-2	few	CASSLDLGTGGYGYTF	TGTGCCAGCAGCTTAGATCTGGGGACAGGGGGCTATGGCTACACCTTC
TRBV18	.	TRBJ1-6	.	CASSPGPVNSPLHF	TGTGCCAGCTCACCAGGGCCAGTCAATTCACCCCTCCACTTT
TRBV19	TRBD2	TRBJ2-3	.	CASSITSGRTDTQYF	TGTGCCAGTAGTATCACTAGCGGACGCACAGATACGCAGTATTTT
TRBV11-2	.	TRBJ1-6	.	CASSLYGRLVSPLHF	TGTGCCAGCAGCTTATATGGGCGTTTGGTATCACCCCTCCACTTT
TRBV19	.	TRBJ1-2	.	CASSMEAANYGYTF	TGTGCCAGTAGTATGGAGGCAGCTAACTATGGCTACACCTTC
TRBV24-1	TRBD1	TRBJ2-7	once	CATSDPTGTGMFREQYF	TGTGCCACCAGTGATCCAACCGGGACAGGGATGTTTAGAGAGCAGTACTTC
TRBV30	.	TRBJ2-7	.	CAWSAVGGPSAEQYF	TGTGCCTGGAGCGCCGTGGGGGGGCCTAGTGCCGAGCAGTACTTC
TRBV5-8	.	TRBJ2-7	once	CASSQLSSRGARSEQYF	TGTGCCAGCAGCCAGTTGTCTAGTCGGGGGGCTAGGAGCGAGCAGTACTTC
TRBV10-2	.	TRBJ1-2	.	CASSDSYGYTF	TGCGCCAGCAGTGACAGTTACGGCTACACCTTC
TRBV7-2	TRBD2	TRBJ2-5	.	CASSYRGGLVGRETQYF	TGTGCCAGCAGCTACCGGGGGGGGCTAGTGGGACGAGAGACCCAGTACTTC
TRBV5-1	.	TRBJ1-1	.	CASSPRGGVGDTEAFF	TGCGCCAGCAGCCCCCGAGGGGGGGTTGGGGACACTGAAGCTTTCTTT
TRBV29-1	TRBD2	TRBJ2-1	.	CSVERGAGPSGEQFF	TGCAGCGTTGAAAGGGGAGCGGGGCCTTCGGGTGAGCAGTTCTTC
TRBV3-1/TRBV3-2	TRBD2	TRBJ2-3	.	CASSLAGETDTQYF	TGTGCCAGCAGTCTAGCGGGAGAGACAGATACGCAGTATTTT
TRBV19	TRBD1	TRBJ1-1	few	CASSSRTGLLNTEAFF	TGTGCCAGTAGTTCGCGGACAGGACTGCTTAACACTGAAGCTTTCTTT
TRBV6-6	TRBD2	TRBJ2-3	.	CASSYSASGGLYTQYF	TGTGCCAGCAGTTACTCAGCTAGCGGGGGGCTCTATACGCAGTATTTT
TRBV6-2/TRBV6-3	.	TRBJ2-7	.	CASSYNYGAYEQYF	TGTGCCAGCAGTTACAATTATGGAGCCTACGAGCAGTACTTC
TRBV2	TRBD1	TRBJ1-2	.	CASSTIDRQGAYGYTF	TGTGCCAGCAGTACAATAGATCGACAGGGGGCGTACGGCTACACCTTC
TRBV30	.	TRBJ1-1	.	CAWVGSGTEAFF	TGTGCCTGGGTAGGGTCGGGGACTGAAGCTTTCTTT
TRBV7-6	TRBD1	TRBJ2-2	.	CASSSWTGANTGELFF	TGTGCCAGCAGCTCATGGACAGGAGCGAACACCGGGGAGCTGTTTTTT
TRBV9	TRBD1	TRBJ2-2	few	CASSPRPRDRPPGELFF	TGTGCCAGCAGCCCCCGCCCACGGGACAGGCCCCCCGGGGAGCTGTTTTTT
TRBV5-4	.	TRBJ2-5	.	CASSLATSGGQETQYF	TGTGCCAGCAGCTTGGCGACTAGTGGGGGCCAAGAGACCCAGTACTTC
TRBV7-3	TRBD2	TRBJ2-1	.	CASSLTGGRGSEQFF	TGTGCCAGCAGCTTAACCGGCGGGAGAGGAAGTGAGCAGTTCTTC
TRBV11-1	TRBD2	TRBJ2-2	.	CASRGTSGRNTGELFF	TGTGCCAGCAGGGGGACTAGCGGGAGGAACACCGGGGAGCTGTTTTTT
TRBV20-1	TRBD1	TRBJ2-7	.	CSASQSRGQGPSYEQYF	TGCAGTGCTAGTCAGTCGCGAGGACAGGGTCCCTCCTACGAGCAGTACTTC
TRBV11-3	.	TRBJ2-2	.	CASRPDTQTGELFF	TGTGCCAGCAGACCTGACACCCAGACCGGGGAGCTGTTTTTT
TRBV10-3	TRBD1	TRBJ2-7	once	CAIKETGAYEQYF	TGTGCCATCAAGGAGACAGGGGCCTACGAGCAGTACTTC
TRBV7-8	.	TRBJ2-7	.	CASSSWGSTYEQYF	TGTGCCAGCAGTTCGTGGGGCAGCACCTACGAGCAGTACTTC
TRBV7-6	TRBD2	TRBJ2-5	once	CASSFSPSGGETQYF	TGTGCCAGCAGCTTTTCCCCTAGCGGGGGCGAGACCCAGTACTTC
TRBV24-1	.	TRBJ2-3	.	CATSDLSGSTDTQYF	TGTGCCACCAGTGATTTGTCAGGGAGCACAGATACGCAGTATTTT
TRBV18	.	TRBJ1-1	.	CASSPSEIEAFF	TGTGCCAGCTCACCATCGGAGATTGAAGCTTTCTTT
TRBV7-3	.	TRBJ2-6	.	CASSLFSGITSGANVLTF	TGTGCCAGCAGCTTATTTTCAGGGATTACCTCTGGGGCCAACGTCCTGACTTTC
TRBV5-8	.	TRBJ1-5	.	CASSFILSTDNQPQHF	TGTGCCAGCAGCTTTATTTTGTCGACAGACAATCAGCCCCAGCATTTT
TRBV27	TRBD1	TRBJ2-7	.	CARTRTGGSYEQYF	TGTGCCAGAACCCGGACAGGGGGCTCCTACGAGCAGTACTTC
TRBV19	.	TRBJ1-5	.	CASSLQGNQPQHF	TGTGCCAGTAGCCTACAGGGCAATCAGCCCCAGCATTTT
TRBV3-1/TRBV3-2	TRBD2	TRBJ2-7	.	CASSPGTSGGISYEQYF	TGTGCCAGCAGCCCCGGGACTAGCGGGGGCATTTCCTACGAGCAGTACTTC
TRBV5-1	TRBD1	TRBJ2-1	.	CASSFAGQEYNEQFF	TGCGCCAGCAGCTTTGCCGGACAGGAGTACAATGAGCAGTTCTTC
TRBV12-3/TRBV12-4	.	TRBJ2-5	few	CASSLLAQETQYF	TGTGCCAGCAGTTTACTAGCCCAAGAGACCCAGTACTTC
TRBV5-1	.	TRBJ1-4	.	CASSLSATAKATNEKLFF	TGCGCCAGCAGCTTGTCCGCGACAGCCAAGGCAACTAATGAAAAACTGTTTTTT